The clone carrying this T cell receptor (beta chain) was picked up many times. Researchers took RNA transcripts and amplified the TCR beta CDR3 regions from them. RT-PCR in the first round (using the HTBI primer set) targeted the TCR CDR3. TCRdb analysed the multiplex PCR reads with MiXCR anew, one entry per CDR3 protein. Of over 450,000 distinct CDR3 sequences in the sample, roughly 14% are singletons; the top ten hold around a sixth. The sample comes from a study of T cells in Graves' hyperthyroidism and ophthalmopathy. Used for diagnoses were clinical symptoms, serum thyroxine and TRAb, thyroid ultrasound and orbital computed tomography. V lost 0 bases to trimming and J lost 4 bases, with 11 bases between them. This CDR3 has 15 amino acids. Germline V CDR1 and CDR2: SGHAT, FQNNGV.

What was sequenced was blood. The TCR originated in a woman aged 18-29 years with Graves' hyperthyroidism. This chain connects TRBV11-2 to TRBJ2-3; a weak D match, TRBD2 (5 bases). The CDR3 bases are TGTGCCAGCAGCTTAGATGGGGAGCGTTCAGATACGCAGTATTTT. It translates to CASSLDGERSDTQYF.